This T cell receptor beta chain was captured by sequencing in a study of CD8 T cells in ankylosing spondylitis. CDR3 length equals 13 residues. With 2 bases removed from V and 7 bases from J, the gap between germline ends came to 11 bases. The V gene's germline CDR1 is MDHEN and CDR2 SYDVKM. This clonotype was seen at least ten times. Each CDR3 protein gets one entry after TCRdb re-called the 5' RACE reads with MiXCR. The sample has 200,000 to 300,000 distinct CDR3 sequences; approximately 8.4% are singletons. The sequence was obtained from a female donor with ankylosing spondylitis or in good health (not recorded which). The chain uses TRBV28 and TRBJ2-5; no definite D call. Sequencing was carried out using blood, either unsorted or a sorted T cell fraction (not recorded which). Here the CDR3 reads CASSLPDGWTQYF. The CDR3 DNA sequence: TGTGCCAGCAGTTTACCAGACGGCTGGACCCAGTACTTC. The variable domain in full, with the rest retrieved from reference TRBV28 and TRBJ2-5, is DVKVTQSSRYLVKRTGEKVFLECVQDMDHENMFWYRQDPGLGLRLIYFSYDVKMKEKGDIPEGYSVSREKKERFSLILESASTNQTSMYLCASSLPDGWTQYFGPGTRLLVL.